A single sample is the source of the 15 T cell receptor beta chains below, sequenced in a study of CXCR3-negative and CXCR3-positive naive CD8 T cells. Findings of the study overall: Researchers report that CXCR3-positive naive cells carry more hydrophobic TRB CDR3s than CXCR3-negative naive cells.

Preparation of TRB cDNA libraries relied on 5' RACE carrying UMI labels. TCRdb reprocessed the 5' RACE reads and reports one entry per CDR3 protein, with no DNA. The sample table includes tens of thousands of distinct CDR3 sequences. For these receptors, no antigen is known. Input material: naive CXCR3+ CD8+ T cells from blood. Subset given: CD45RO-CCR7+CD27+CD95- naive CD8+ T cells expressing CXCR3 (TNR3+). The receptors shown here come from a human donor in good health. Some clones in this sample may be carry-over from other donors' samples.

V gene TRBV15 combines with J gene TRBJ1-5. CDR3 length equals 15 residues. Germline lookup yields CDR1 LNHNV and CDR2 YYDKDF (reference sequence). CDR3: CATSRADLSNQPQHF.

This chain connects TRBV29-1 to TRBJ2-2; checking the TCRdb D call of TRBD2 is not possible without DNA. Germline V gene data show CDR1 as SQVTM and CDR2 as ANQGSEA. CDR3 length: 16 residues. The CDR3 loop is CSVVLAGGPEAGELFF.

The chain has TRBV7-8 and TRBJ1-1; TCRdb lists TRBD1, though no DNA is available to test this call. CDR1 SGHVS and CDR2 FQNEAQ come from the germline V gene. CDR3 length: 14 residues. Here the CDR3 reads CASSPTQGDTEAFF.

J is TRBJ1-6 and V is TRBV7-9; TCRdb names TRBD1, which stays unverified in the absence of DNA. CDR1 is SEHNR and CDR2 is FQNEAQ in the germline V gene (reference sequence). The CDR3 spans 18 residues. CDR3: CASSFRDRSSSYNSPLHF.

This sequence joins TRBV15 and TRBJ1-4; TCRdb proposes TRBD1, but this gene call is untestable without DNA. The CDR3 sequence is 19 residues long. Germline values: CDR1 LNHNV, CDR2 YYDKDF (reference sequence). The CDR3 protein is CATSRTPGQGGSPNEKLFF. Using reference TRBV15 and TRBJ1-4 for the parts outside the CDR3, the full variable domain is DAMVIQNPRYQVTQFGKPVTLSCSQTLNHNVMYWYQQKSSQAPKLLFHYYDKDFNNEADTPDNFQSRRPNTSFCFLDIRSPGLGDTAMYLCATSRTPGQGGSPNEKLFFGSGTQLSVL.

This chain uses TRBV7-2 with TRBJ2-1; TCRdb reports TRBD2, a call that lacks DNA to check it against. Germline lookup yields CDR1 SGHTA and CDR2 FQGNSA. This CDR3 region has 15 residues. The chain's CDR3 is CASSDGTTMFNEQFF. Supplemented by reference TRBV7-2 and TRBJ2-1, the full variable domain reads GAGVSQSPSNKVTEKGKDVELRCDPISGHTALYWYRQSLGQGLEFLIYFQGNSAPDKSGLPSDRFSAERTGGSVSTLTIQRTQQEDSAVYLCASSDGTTMFNEQFFGPGTRLTVL.

V is TRBV5-1 and J is TRBJ1-1; the TCRdb call, TRBD1, lacks DNA for checking. The CDR3 is 17 amino acids. In germline, CDR1 is SGHRS, CDR2 YFSETQ. This CDR3 is CASSFPGQGARGTEAFF.

The rearrangement uses TRBV12-3 or TRBV12-4 and TRBJ1-4. This CDR3 spans 13 amino acids. The CDR3 spells CASSTGLGEKLFF.

The gene calls are TRBV2 and TRBJ2-7. The germline V gene encodes CDR1 SNHLY and CDR2 FYNNEI. The CDR3 contains 11 residues. The CDR3 is CASREDYEQYF.

The chain has TRBV25-1 and TRBJ2-1; without DNA, the TCRdb call of TRBD1 cannot be checked. The CDR3 runs to 16 residues. CDR1 and CDR2 from the germline V gene are MGHDK and SYGVNS. CDR3: CASSAPDRERNNEQFF.

V usage is TRBV4-3 and J usage is TRBJ2-7; the D call of TRBD2 rests on TCRdb alone, since no DNA is present to check it. This CDR3 region has 14 residues. Germline CDR1 is LGHNA and CDR2 is YSLEER. The CDR3 loop reads CASSRGGVGDEQYF.

J is TRBJ2-3 and V is TRBV6-2 or TRBV6-3; TCRdb's D gene call, TRBD2, goes unchecked for lack of DNA. This CDR3 region has 14 residues. Germline loops: CDR1 MNHEY, CDR2 SVGEGT. CDR3: CASSTTGPRDTQYF.

V and J are TRBV7-9 and TRBJ1-2. The germline CDR1 and CDR2 sequences are SEHNR and FQNEAQ (reference sequence). CDR3 size: 14 residues. This chain's CDR3 is CASSLGPEFNGYTF.

The chain employs TRBV29-1 and TRBJ2-7; TCRdb names TRBD1, which stays unverified in the absence of DNA. CDR3 length equals 12 residues. CDR1 and CDR2 from the germline V gene are SQVTM and ANQGSEA. This CDR3 is CSALTGTYEQYF.

The V call is TRBV7-3, the J call TRBJ2-5; checking the TCRdb D call of TRBD2 is not possible without DNA. This CDR3 has 14 residues. CDR1 and CDR2 (germline): SGHTA, FQGTGA. CDR3 protein: CASSPPGTWETQYF.